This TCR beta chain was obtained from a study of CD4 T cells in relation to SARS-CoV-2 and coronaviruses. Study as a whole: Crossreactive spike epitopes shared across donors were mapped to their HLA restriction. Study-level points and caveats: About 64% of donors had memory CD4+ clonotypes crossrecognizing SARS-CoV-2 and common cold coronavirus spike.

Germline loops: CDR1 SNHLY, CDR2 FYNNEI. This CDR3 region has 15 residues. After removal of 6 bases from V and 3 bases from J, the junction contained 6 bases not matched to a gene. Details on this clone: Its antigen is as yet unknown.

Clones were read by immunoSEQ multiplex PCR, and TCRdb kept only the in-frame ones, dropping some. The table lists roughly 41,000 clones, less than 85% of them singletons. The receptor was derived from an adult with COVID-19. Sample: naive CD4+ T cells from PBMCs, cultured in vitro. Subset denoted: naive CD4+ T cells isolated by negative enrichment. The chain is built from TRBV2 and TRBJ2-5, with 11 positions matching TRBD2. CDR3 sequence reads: CASRAELAGEETQYF. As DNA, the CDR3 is TGTGCCAGCAGGGCGGAACTAGCGGGAGAAGAGACCCAGTACTTC.